One sample yielded the 26 T cell receptor beta chains listed below, sequenced in a study of blood T cells in healthy people across ages. Primers used in a second PCR of roughly 7 to 11 cycles were a sample-barcoded 5' primer and a J-beta primer mix. MiXCR, applied by TCRdb to the 5' RACE reads, yields one record per CDR3 protein. The sample includes hundreds of thousands of distinct CDR3 sequences, 46% of them seen just once. What was sequenced was blood. Source of these receptors: a man at least 80 years old in good health.

The chain uses TRBV12-3 or TRBV12-4 and TRBJ1-5, with TRBD1 identical over 9 bases. With 4 bases clipped from V and 1 base from J, the junction kept 5 bases outside the gene matches. The CDR3 is 16 residues long. The CDR3 DNA is TGTGCCAGCAGTTGGACAGGGGCGAGAAGCAATCAGCCCCAGCATTTT. Its protein product is CASSWTGARSNQPQHF.

This clonotype was detected many times. This chain uses TRBV7-6 with TRBJ2-1, with D unresolved. The germline V and J ends were trimmed by 6 bases and 2 bases, with 20 bases remaining between them. Germline-derived CDR1 and CDR2 are SGHVS and FNYEAQ. CDR3 length: 17 residues. CDR3 sequence reads: CASRRLPDEPPYNEQFF. In DNA form, the CDR3 reads TGTGCCAGCAGACGTCTGCCTGACGAGCCTCCCTACAATGAGCAGTTCTTC.

Note on this clonotype: A much larger clone is a single base away; this may be a read error. This chain joins TRBV5-4 and TRBJ2-5; possible D gene TRBD2, 5 bases. The CDR3 extends over 14 amino acids. CDR1 is SGHNT and CDR2 is YYREEE in the germline V gene (reference sequence). With 2 bases removed from V and 11 bases from J, the gap between germline ends came to 19 bases. The CDR3 loop is CASSFNGPEGEQYF. The CDR3 DNA reads TGTGCCAGCAGCTTTAACGGGCCCGAGGGTGAGCAGTACTTC.

This clonotype was counted at least ten times. The V call is TRBV7-2, the J call TRBJ1-4; the D is unclear. CDR1 is SGHTA, CDR2 FQGNSA, per germline. V lost 1 base, J lost 5 bases, and 5 bases lay in between. The length of the CDR3 is 13 residues. The CDR3 bases are TGTGCCAGCAGCTTAGATCCAAATGAAAAACTGTTTTTT. Protein: CASSLDPNEKLFF. The whole variable domain, filled in from reference TRBV7-2 and TRBJ1-4, reads GAGVSQSPSNKVTEKGKDVELRCDPISGHTALYWYRQSLGQGLEFLIYFQGNSAPDKSGLPSDRFSAERTGGSVSTLTIQRTQQEDSAVYLCASSLDPNEKLFFGSGTQLSVL.

This clonotype was seen only once. The rearrangement links TRBV6-5 to TRBJ2-4; D is possibly TRBD1 (6 bases). The closer fit of TRBJ2-5 to the DNA end suggests the J call may be wrong. This CDR3 spans 14 amino acids. From germline, CDR1 is MNHEY and CDR2 SVGAGI. The CDR3 is CASSYADRQETQYF. The CDR3 region has the DNA TGTGCCAGCAGTTACGCGGACAGACAAGAGACCCAGTACTTC.

V and J are TRBV2 and TRBJ1-2, with 11 bases fitting TRBD1. The CDR3 contains 13 residues. V shed 5 bases and J 6 bases; nucleotides not matched to a gene: 2. The V gene's germline CDR1 is SNHLY and CDR2 FYNNEI. CDR3 nucleotides: TGTGCCAGCAGTCAGGACAGGGGGCATGGCTACACCTTC. The encoded protein is CASSQDRGHGYTF.

The chain employs TRBV4-3 and TRBJ2-1; 7 nucleotides line up with TRBD1. Germline assignment: CDR1 LGHNA and CDR2 YSLEER. The V segment lost 6 bases and the J segment 7 bases; nucleotides outside the gene matches: 9. The CDR3 has 14 residues. The chain's CDR3 is CASSQGVGSNEQFF. Here the CDR3 DNA reads TGCGCCAGCAGTCAGGGGGTAGGGAGTAATGAGCAGTTCTTC.

The chain combines TRBV6-2 or TRBV6-3 with TRBJ2-7; TRBD1 matches at 10 bases. CDR1 and CDR2 (germline): MNHEY, SVGEGT. This CDR3 has 14 amino acids. V was pared by 5 bases and J by 6 bases, with 7 bases of the junction left unmatched. The CDR3 DNA reads as TGTGCCAGCAGTCTTCAATGGACAGGGGGCGAGCAGTACTTC. Protein product: CASSLQWTGGEQYF.

This clonotype was observed a few times. This chain links TRBV7-8 with TRBJ2-3, with no clear D. V was pared by 5 bases and J by 3 bases, with 15 bases between. From germline, CDR1 is SGHVS and CDR2 FQNEAQ. The CDR3 covers 15 residues. The CDR3 sequence is CASSPTPIQTDTQYF. CDR3 nucleotides: TGTGCCAGCAGCCCAACCCCTATTCAAACAGATACGCAGTATTTT. The whole variable domain, remainder taken from reference TRBV7-8 and TRBJ2-3, is GAGVSQSPRYKVAKRGQDVALRCDPISGHVSLFWYQQALGQGPEFLTYFQNEAQLDKSGLPSDRFFAERPEGSVSTLKIQRTQQEDSAVYLCASSPTPIQTDTQYFGPGTRLTVL.

This clonotype showed up many times. The rearrangement uses TRBV6-6 and TRBJ2-1; 11 bases are a match to TRBD1. From germline, CDR1 is MNHNY and CDR2 SVGAGI (reference sequence). Trimming at V came to 4 bases and at J to 6 bases, leaving 5 bases not matched to a gene. The CDR3 length is 15 residues. The CDR3 nucleotides read TGTGCCAGCAGTTCCTCGGGACAGGGGGGCAATGAGCAGTTCTTC. Its protein product is CASSSSGQGGNEQFF.

The genes are TRBV4-2 and TRBJ2-1; D is ambiguous. With 1 base removed from V and 0 bases from J, the gap between germline ends came to 7 bases. Germline V gene sequence: CDR1 LGHNA, CDR2 YNFKEQ. This CDR3 contains 15 residues. The CDR3 DNA is TGTGCCAGCAGCCAAGTCCTAAGCTCCTACAATGAGCAGTTCTTC. As protein: CASSQVLSSYNEQFF.

This sequence joins TRBV6-5 and TRBJ1-2; the D is unclear. The CDR3 totals 14 residues. Germline lookup yields CDR1 MNHEY and CDR2 SVGAGI. Trimming removed 2 bases from V and 7 bases from J, with 14 bases in between. The CDR3: CASSYDGSSRGYTF. Written as DNA, the CDR3 is TGTGCCAGCAGTTACGATGGCAGTAGTCGTGGCTACACCTTC.

This clonotype was seen many times. CDR3 DNA sequence: TGTGCCAGCAGCCGGACTACTTTAACCTACGAGCAGTACTTC. It encodes CASSRTTLTYEQYF. The J gene is TRBJ2-7, the V gene TRBV6-6, with TRBD2 as a possible D gene (6 bases). Germline V gene data show CDR1 as MNHNY and CDR2 as SVGAGI (reference sequence). This CDR3 is built from 14 residues. Deletions cut 6 bases from V and 2 bases from J, with 14 bases between.

CDR3: CSALTRSGSSYNEQFF. As DNA, the CDR3 is TGCAGTGCTCTGACCCGCAGCGGGAGCTCCTACAATGAGCAGTTCTTC. The rearrangement links TRBV20-1 to TRBJ2-1; 8 nucleotides line up with TRBD2. The CDR3 runs to 16 residues. The V gene end was trimmed by 5 bases and the J gene end by 0 bases; junction bases not matched to a gene: 9. In germline, CDR1 is DFQATT, CDR2 SNEGSKA (reference sequence).

V and J are TRBV7-2 and TRBJ2-7; TRBD2 aligns across 9 bases. The CDR3 is 15 residues long. The germline V gene encodes CDR1 SGHTA and CDR2 FQGNSA. V lost 2 bases to trimming and J lost 2 bases; unmatched junction nucleotides: 4. The CDR3 sequence: CASSLSGGRAYEQYF. The CDR3 nucleotides are TGTGCCAGCAGCTTATCCGGCGGGAGGGCCTACGAGCAGTACTTC.

J is TRBJ2-7 and V is TRBV20-1; TRBD2 matches 9 bases. Germline CDR1 is DFQATT and CDR2 is SNEGSKA (reference sequence). This CDR3 is built from 15 residues. Trimming at V came to 1 base and at J to 1 base, leaving 5 bases not matched to a gene. The CDR3 sequence: CSARGGLAGSYEQYF. In nucleotides, the CDR3 is TGCAGTGCTAGAGGAGGGCTAGCGGGATCCTACGAGCAGTACTTC.

The genes are TRBV20-1 and TRBJ2-1, with D tentatively TRBD2 (5 bases). The germline V gene has CDR1 DFQATT and CDR2 SNEGSKA (reference sequence). The CDR3 sequence is 16 residues long. Trimming cost V 2 bases and J 5 bases, with 19 bases left between them. CDR3 amino acids: CSARSLAAARDNEQFF. The CDR3 bases are TGCAGTGCTAGAAGCCTAGCTGCAGCTCGGGACAATGAGCAGTTCTTC.

Notes on this clonotype: Germline is not matched at one junction end, which may reflect a read error. The chain combines TRBV12-3 or TRBV12-4 with TRBJ2-7; the D gene could be TRBD1 or TRBD2 (5 bases each). This CDR3 region has 14 residues. CDR3 in amino acids: CACSFQGGGYEQYF. The DNA of the CDR3 is TGTGCCTGCAGTTTCCAAGGTGGGGGCTACGAGCAGTACTTC.

This clonotype was seen only a few times. The chain recombines TRBV5-1 with TRBJ2-5; D call uncertain. The CDR3 is 14 amino acids. Germline CDR1 is SGHRS and CDR2 is YFSETQ. Trimming left V 4 bases short and J 0 bases short, with 10 bases between. CDR3 DNA: TGCGCCAGCAGCAGTTCGGTAAACCAAGAGACCCAGTACTTC. It yields the protein CASSSSVNQETQYF.

Notes on this clonotype: The junction departs from the called germline gene at one end, perhaps through a read error. The rearrangement joins TRBV9 to TRBJ2-1, with a tentative D call TRBD2 (5 bases). In germline, CDR1 is SGDLS, CDR2 YYNGEE. There are 13 residues in the CDR3. Here the CDR3 reads CASSEPPGYEQFF. The CDR3 DNA follows: TGTGCCAGTAGCGAGCCACCCGGGTATGAGCAGTTCTTC.

This chain links TRBV28 with TRBJ2-1, with 9 bases fitting TRBD2. This CDR3 is 19 amino acids long. The germline V gene has CDR1 MDHEN and CDR2 SYDVKM. With 2 bases clipped from V and 9 bases from J, the junction kept 20 bases outside the gene matches. The CDR3 spells CASSLSFFSRAGGGSEQFF. The CDR3 DNA is TGTGCCAGCAGTTTAAGTTTTTTCAGCCGGGCGGGAGGGGGCAGTGAGCAGTTCTTC.

Note on this clonotype: An end of the junction differs from the germline gene, which may be a read error. V gene TRBV9 combines with J gene TRBJ1-6; 7 bases are shared with TRBD1. Germline V gives CDR1 SGDLS, CDR2 YYNGEE. The CDR3 contains 15 residues. The CDR3 sequence is CASSPRDRGSSLLHF. DNA for the CDR3: TGTGCCAGCAGCCCAAGGGACAGAGGTAGTTCACTCCTCCACTTT.

The rearrangement uses TRBV10-3 and TRBJ2-7; tentative D call: TRBD1 (6 bases). The DNA end lines up better with TRBJ2-5; the J call may be wrong. CDR1 and CDR2 from the germline V gene are ENHRY and SYGVKD. The CDR3 consists of 13 residues. The DNA of the CDR3 is TGTGCCATCAGACAGGGTGGGGAAGAGACCCAGTACTTC. Translating it yields CAIRQGGEETQYF.

The CDR3 spells CASSADAGTQYF. The CDR3, as DNA: TGTGCCAGCAGCGCGGACGCCGGTACCCAGTACTTC. The V call is TRBV9, the J call TRBJ2-5, with unresolved D. The CDR3 consists of 12 residues. V dropped 3 bases and J dropped 8 bases, with 11 bases sitting between them. CDR1 and CDR2 (germline): SGDLS, YYNGEE.

This clonotype came up a few times. The chain joins TRBV15 to TRBJ2-3, with D unclear. V shed 1 base and J shed 4 bases, with 6 bases lying between them. This CDR3 is built from 13 residues. CDR1 LNHNV and CDR2 YYDKDF come from the germline V gene (reference sequence). CDR3 DNA: TGTGCCACCAGCAGAGGAGGAGCAGATACGCAGTATTTT. Residues: CATSRGGADTQYF. The full variable domain, its missing parts supplied by reference TRBV15 and TRBJ2-3, is DAMVIQNPRYQVTQFGKPVTLSCSQTLNHNVMYWYQQKSSQAPKLLFHYYDKDFNNEADTPDNFQSRRPNTSFCFLDIRSPGLGDTAMYLCATSRGGADTQYFGPGTRLTVL.

The rearrangement joins TRBV28 to TRBJ1-5, with D possibly being TRBD1 (5 bases). V gave up 2 bases and J gave up 4 bases, with 12 bases separating them. Germline CDR1 and CDR2: MDHEN and SYDVKM. This CDR3 has 15 amino acids. DNA for the CDR3: TGTGCCAGCAGTTTACCAAGACGGGGGAATCAGCCCCAGCATTTT. Amino acid sequence: CASSLPRRGNQPQHF.